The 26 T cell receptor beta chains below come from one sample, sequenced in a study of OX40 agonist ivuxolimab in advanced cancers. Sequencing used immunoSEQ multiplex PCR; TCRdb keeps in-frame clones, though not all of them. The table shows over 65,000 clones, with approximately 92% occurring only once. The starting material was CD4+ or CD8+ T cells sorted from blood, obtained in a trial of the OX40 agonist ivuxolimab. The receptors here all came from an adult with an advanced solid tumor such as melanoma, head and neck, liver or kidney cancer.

CDR3 sequence reads: CASSFASPGELFF. CDR3 coding DNA: TGTGCCAGCAGCTTCGCGTCGCCCGGGGAGCTGTTTTTT. The chain employs TRBV7-3 and TRBJ2-2; D unresolved. The CDR3 consists of 13 residues. Deletions cut 3 bases from V and 6 bases from J, with 8 bases between. Germline lookup yields CDR1 SGHTA and CDR2 FQGTGA.

In DNA form, the CDR3 reads TGCGCCAGCAGCCTTGGGACTAGCGGGTACCCTAGCACAGATACGCAGTATTTT. Translated: CASSLGTSGYPSTDTQYF. The chain is built from TRBV5-1 and TRBJ2-3; 12 positions match TRBD2. J was trimmed by 0 bases and V by 4 bases; bases with no gene match: 9. The CDR3 totals 18 residues. Germline CDR1 SGHRS, CDR2 YFSETQ.

The CDR3, as DNA: TGTGCCTCCCGAGAAGGGGGAATTCCCGGGGAGCTGTTTTTT. Protein sequence: CASREGGIPGELFF. This sequence joins TRBV6-5 and TRBJ2-2, with D possibly TRBD1 on 6 matching bases. CDR1 is MNHEY, CDR2 SVGAGI, per germline. Trimming shortened V by 11 bases and J by 6 bases, and 19 bases separated the two germline ends. The CDR3 extends over 14 amino acids.

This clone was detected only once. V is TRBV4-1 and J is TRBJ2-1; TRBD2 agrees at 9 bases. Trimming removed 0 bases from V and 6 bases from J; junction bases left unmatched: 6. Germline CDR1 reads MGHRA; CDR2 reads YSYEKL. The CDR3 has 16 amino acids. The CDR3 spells CASSQDGAGGPNEQFF. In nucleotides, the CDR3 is TGCGCCAGCAGCCAAGATGGTGCGGGAGGGCCCAATGAGCAGTTCTTC.

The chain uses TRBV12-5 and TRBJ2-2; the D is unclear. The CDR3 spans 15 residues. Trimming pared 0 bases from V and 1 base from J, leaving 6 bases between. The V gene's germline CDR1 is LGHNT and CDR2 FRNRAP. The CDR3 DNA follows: TGTGCTAGTGGTTTGGTACAAGGGAACACCGGGGAGCTGTTTTTT. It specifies CASGLVQGNTGELFF.

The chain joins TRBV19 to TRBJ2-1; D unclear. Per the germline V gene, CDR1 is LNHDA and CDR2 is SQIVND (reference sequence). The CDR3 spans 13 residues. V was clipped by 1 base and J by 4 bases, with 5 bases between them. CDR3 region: CASSIGGYNEQFF. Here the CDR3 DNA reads TGTGCCAGTAGTATAGGGGGATACAATGAGCAGTTCTTC.

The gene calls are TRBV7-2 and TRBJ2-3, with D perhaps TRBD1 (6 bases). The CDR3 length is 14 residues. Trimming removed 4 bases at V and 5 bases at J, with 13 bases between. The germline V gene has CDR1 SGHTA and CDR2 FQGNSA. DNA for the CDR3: TGTGCCAGCAGCTCACAGGGTGGGGTAGATACGCAGTATTTT. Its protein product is CASSSQGGVDTQYF. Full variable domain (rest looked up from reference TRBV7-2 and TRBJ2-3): GAGVSQSPSNKVTEKGKDVELRCDPISGHTALYWYRQSLGQGLEFLIYFQGNSAPDKSGLPSDRFSAERTGGSVSTLTIQRTQQEDSAVYLCASSSQGGVDTQYFGPGTRLTVL.

The DNA of the CDR3 is TGTGCCAGCAGTGGGTACTATTATGGCTACACCTTC. This translates into CASSGYYYGYTF. The chain carries TRBV28 and TRBJ1-2; D is unclear. Looked up from germline, CDR1 is MDHEN and CDR2 is SYDVKM. V was shortened by 5 bases and J by 5 bases, with 9 bases between the two germline ends. The CDR3 has 12 residues.

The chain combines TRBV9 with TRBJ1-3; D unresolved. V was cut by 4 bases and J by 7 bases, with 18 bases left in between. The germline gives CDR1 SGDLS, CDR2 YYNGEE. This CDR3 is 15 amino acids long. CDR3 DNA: TGTGCCAGCAGCCCAGAAGAGACAAGTCGGAACACCATATATTTT. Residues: CASSPEETSRNTIYF.

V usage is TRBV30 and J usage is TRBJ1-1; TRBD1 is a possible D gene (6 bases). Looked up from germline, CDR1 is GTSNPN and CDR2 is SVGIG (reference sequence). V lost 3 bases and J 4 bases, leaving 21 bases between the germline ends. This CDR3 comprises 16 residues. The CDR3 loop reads CAWRESGTRPGTEAFF. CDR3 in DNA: TGTGCCTGGAGGGAAAGCGGGACACGTCCGGGCACTGAAGCTTTCTTT.

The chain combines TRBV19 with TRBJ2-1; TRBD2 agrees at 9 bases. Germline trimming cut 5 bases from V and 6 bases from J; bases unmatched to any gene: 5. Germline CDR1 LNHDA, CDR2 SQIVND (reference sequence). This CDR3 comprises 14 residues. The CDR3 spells CASSPVAGVNEQFF. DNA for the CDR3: TGTGCCAGTAGTCCGGTAGCGGGGGTCAATGAGCAGTTCTTC.

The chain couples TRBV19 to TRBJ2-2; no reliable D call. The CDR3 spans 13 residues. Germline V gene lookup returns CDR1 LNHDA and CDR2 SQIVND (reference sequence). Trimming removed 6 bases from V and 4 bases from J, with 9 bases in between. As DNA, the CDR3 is TGTGCCAGTAGACCCGTCTCCACCGGGGAGCTGTTTTTT. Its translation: CASRPVSTGELFF.

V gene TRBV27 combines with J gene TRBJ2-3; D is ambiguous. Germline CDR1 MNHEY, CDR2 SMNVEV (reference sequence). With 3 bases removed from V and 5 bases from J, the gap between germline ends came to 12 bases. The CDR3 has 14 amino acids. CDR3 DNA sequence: TGTGCCAGCAGTTTCTACAGCCTCGGAGATACGCAGTATTTT. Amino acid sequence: CASSFYSLGDTQYF.

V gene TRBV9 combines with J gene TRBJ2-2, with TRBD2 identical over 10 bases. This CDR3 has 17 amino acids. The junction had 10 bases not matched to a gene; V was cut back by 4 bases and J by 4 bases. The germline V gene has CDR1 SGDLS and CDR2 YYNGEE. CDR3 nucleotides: TGTGCCAGCAGCCCCCGGGCTAGCGGGGGCCTCACCGGGGAGCTGTTTTTT. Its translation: CASSPRASGGLTGELFF.

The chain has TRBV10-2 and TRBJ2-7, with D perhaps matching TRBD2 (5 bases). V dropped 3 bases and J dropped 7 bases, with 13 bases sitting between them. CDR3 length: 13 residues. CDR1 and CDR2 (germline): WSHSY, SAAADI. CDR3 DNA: TGCGCCAGCAGTGAAGGCCTCGGCGGGGAGCAGTACTTC. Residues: CASSEGLGGEQYF.

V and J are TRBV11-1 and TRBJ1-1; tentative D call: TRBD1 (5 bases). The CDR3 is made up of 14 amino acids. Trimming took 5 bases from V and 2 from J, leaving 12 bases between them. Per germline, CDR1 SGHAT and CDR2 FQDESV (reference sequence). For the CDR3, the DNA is TGTGCCAGCAGCGTGGGGCCTCTAAACACTGAAGCTTTCTTT. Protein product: CASSVGPLNTEAFF.

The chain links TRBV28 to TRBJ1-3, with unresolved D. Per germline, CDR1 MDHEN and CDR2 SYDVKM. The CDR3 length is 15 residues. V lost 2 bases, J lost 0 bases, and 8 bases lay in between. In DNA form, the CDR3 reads TGTGCCAGCAGTTTAATCGCTCGCTCTGGAAACACCATATATTTT. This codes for CASSLIARSGNTIYF.

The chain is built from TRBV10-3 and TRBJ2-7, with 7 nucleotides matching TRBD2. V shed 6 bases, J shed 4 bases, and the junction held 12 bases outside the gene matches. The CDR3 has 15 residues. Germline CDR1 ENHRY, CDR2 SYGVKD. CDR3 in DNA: TGTGCCATCAGGGAGCGGGGAGACACGGATTACGAGCAGTACTTC. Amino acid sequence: CAIRERGDTDYEQYF.

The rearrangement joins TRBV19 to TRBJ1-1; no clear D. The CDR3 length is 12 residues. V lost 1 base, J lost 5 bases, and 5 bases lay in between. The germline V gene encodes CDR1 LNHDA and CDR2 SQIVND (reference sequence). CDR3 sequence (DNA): TGTGCCAGTAGTATAGGACAAACTGAAGCTTTCTTT. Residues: CASSIGQTEAFF.

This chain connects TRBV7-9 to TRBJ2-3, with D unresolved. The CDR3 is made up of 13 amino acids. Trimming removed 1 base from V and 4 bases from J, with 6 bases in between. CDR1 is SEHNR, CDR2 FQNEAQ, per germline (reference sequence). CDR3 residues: CASSLVGADTQYF. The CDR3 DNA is TGTGCCAGCAGCTTAGTTGGAGCAGATACGCAGTATTTT. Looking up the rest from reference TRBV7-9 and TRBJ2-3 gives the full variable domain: DTGVSQNPRHKITKRGQNVTFRCDPISEHNRLYWYRQTLGQGPEFLTYFQNEAQLEKSRLLSDRFSAERPKGSFSTLEIQRTEQGDSAMYLCASSLVGADTQYFGPGTRLTVL.

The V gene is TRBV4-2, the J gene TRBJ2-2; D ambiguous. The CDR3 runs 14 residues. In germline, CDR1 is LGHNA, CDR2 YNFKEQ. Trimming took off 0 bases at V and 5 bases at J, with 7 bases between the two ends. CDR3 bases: TGTGCCAGCAGCCAAGATCTGAAGACCGGGGAGCTGTTTTTT. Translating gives CASSQDLKTGELFF.

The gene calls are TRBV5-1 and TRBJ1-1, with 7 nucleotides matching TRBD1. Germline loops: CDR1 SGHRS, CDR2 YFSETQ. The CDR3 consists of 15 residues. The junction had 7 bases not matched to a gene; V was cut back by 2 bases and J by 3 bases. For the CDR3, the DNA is TGCGCCAGCAGCTTACCCCAAACAGGGGACACTGAAGCTTTCTTT. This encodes CASSLPQTGDTEAFF.

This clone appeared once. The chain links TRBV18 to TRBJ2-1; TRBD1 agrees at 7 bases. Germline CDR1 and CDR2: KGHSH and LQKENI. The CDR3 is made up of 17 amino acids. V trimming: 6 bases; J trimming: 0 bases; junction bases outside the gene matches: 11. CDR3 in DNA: TGTGCCAGCTCCCCTATACACAGGGGAAGCTCCTACAATGAGCAGTTCTTC. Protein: CASSPIHRGSSYNEQFF.

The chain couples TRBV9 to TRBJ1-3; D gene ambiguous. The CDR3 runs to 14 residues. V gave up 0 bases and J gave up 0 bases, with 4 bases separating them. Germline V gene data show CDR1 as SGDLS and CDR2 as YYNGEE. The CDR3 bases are TGTGCCAGCAGCGTAGCCAGCTCTGGAAACACCATATATTTT. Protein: CASSVASSGNTIYF.

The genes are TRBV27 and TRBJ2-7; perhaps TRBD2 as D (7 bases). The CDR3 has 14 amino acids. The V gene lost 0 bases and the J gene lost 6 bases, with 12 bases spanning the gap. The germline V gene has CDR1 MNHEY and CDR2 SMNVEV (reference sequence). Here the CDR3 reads CASSLSGGAGEQYF. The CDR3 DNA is TGTGCCAGCAGTTTATCGGGGGGGGCCGGCGAGCAGTACTTC.

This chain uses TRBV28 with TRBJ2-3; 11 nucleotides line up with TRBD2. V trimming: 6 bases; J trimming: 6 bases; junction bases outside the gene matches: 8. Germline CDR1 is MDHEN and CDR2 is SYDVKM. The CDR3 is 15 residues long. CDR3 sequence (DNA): TGTGCCAGCAGCCCTCTAGCGGGGGGAATTGATACGCAGTATTTT. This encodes CASSPLAGGIDTQYF.